The T cell receptor beta chain under discussion was sequenced for a study of beta chain features in type 1 diabetes. Study-level points and caveats: In every one of the four CD4+ subsets, TCRB CDR3s were moderately but significantly shorter in Type 1 diabetes patients.

Trimming removed 5 bases from V and 3 bases from J; junction bases left unmatched: 6. Germline CDR1 is MNHNS and CDR2 is SASEGT. The CDR3 sequence is 15 residues long. Note on this clone: The antigen is unknown.

Sorting produced populations that all topped 95% purity. The investigators reverse transcribed all of the isolated RNA, so they sequenced expressed TCRB transcripts. The assay was immunoSEQ multiplex PCR, and TCRdb's table has in-frame clones only and misses some. The sample lists about 150,000 clones; 10% were seen once. This receptor was identified in a man between 25 and 39 years old with type 1 diabetes. The chain employs TRBV6-1 and TRBJ1-5, with 8 bases fitting TRBD1. The sample comprised central memory CD4+ T cells from blood. The CDR3 sequence is CASSRQTGVNQPQHF. The CDR3 DNA sequence: TGTGCCAGCAGTCGACAGACAGGGGTCAATCAGCCCCAGCATTTT.